The sequence of this TCR beta chain was determined in a study of radiotherapy plus CTLA-4 blockade in lung cancer. Findings of the study overall: The best prediction of response reportedly came from early blood T cell clone dynamics, with interferon-beta.

This clone appeared once. Its antigen remains unknown. Germline V gene lookup returns CDR1 SGHRS and CDR2 YFSETQ. V was pared by 4 bases and J by 8 bases, with 8 bases of the junction left unmatched. The CDR3 sequence is 13 residues long. TCRdb's copy holds only in-frame clones and misses some; the assay was immunoSEQ multiplex PCR. There are over 60,000 clones in the sample; around 90% occur only once, and about 38% lies in the top ten. The source is a human donor with non-small cell lung cancer that progressed on radiotherapy plus ipilimumab. The sample was peripheral blood, taken from a patient treated with radiotherapy plus ipilimumab. The gene calls are TRBV5-1 and TRBJ1-2, with 7 bases identical to TRBD1. Here the CDR3 reads CASSVTGTSGYTF. CDR3 DNA sequence: TGCGCCAGCAGCGTGACAGGGACAAGCGGCTACACCTTC. Full variable domain (outside the CDR3, taken from reference TRBV5-1 and TRBJ1-2): KAGVTQTPRYLIKTRGQQVTLSCSPISGHRSVSWYQQTPGQGLQFLFEYFSETQRNKGNFPGRFSGRQFSNSRSEMNVSTLELGDSALYLCASSVTGTSGYTFGSGTRLTVV.